This T cell receptor beta chain came from a study of human T cells and chemical hapten exposure. In the study overall: Sensitization used 2% DPC on around 2 cm by around 2 cm upper inner arm skin. Study-level points and caveats: There was alopecia in the donors, so their immune response may differ from that of healthy people.

The CDR3 is made up of 14 amino acids. CDR1 and CDR2 (germline): MNHEY, SVGEGT. V lost 2 bases to trimming and J lost 10 bases, with 17 bases between them. The time point here: pre-sensitization, week 0. The treatment: therapeutic diphenylcyclopropenone sensitization with weekly scalp DPC. In the original processing: TCRs per sample had a median of approximately 96,000 and ranged from about 23,224 to 690,600. TCRdb redid the calling of the RACE reads with MiXCR, one entry per CDR3 protein. The V and J calls shown here were made by TCRdb, not taken from the authors' results. This repertoire shows about 120,000 distinct CDR3 sequences, approximately 13% found once; its top ten account for 2.8%. About this clonotype: Its antigen remains unknown.

The receptor comes from a woman in her late teens or twenties with alopecia areata. Some clones in this sample may be carry-over from other donors' samples. The rearrangement links TRBV6-2 or TRBV6-3 to TRBJ1-1; possibly TRBD1 for D (5 bases). The starting material was whole blood, obtained in connection with sensitization to the hapten diphenylcyclopropenone (DPC). The CDR3: CASSYGAGPVGAFF. CDR3 nucleotides: TGTGCCAGCAGTTACGGGGCAGGCCCGGTGGGAGCTTTCTTT.